The clone carrying this TCR beta chain was recorded a few times. Its specificity is not known. Per the germline V gene, CDR1 is KGHSH and CDR2 is LQKENI. Trimming took 5 bases from V and 3 from J; bases not matched to a gene: 7. The CDR3 consists of 15 residues. The authors reverse transcribed all of the isolated RNA, so sequencing captured expressed TCRB transcripts. The study sequenced naive, central memory and regulatory T cell samples to an average of roughly 3.4 million reads. Sequenced by immunoSEQ multiplex PCR; TCRdb stores in-frame clones only, minus some. The sample has 110,000 to 150,000 clones, about 7.1% seen once. These data come from a study of beta chain features in type 1 diabetes. Findings of the study overall: A moderate, significant TCRB CDR3 shortening appeared in type 1 diabetes across four CD4+ subsets. The VDJ junctions of type 1 diabetes patients carried fewer insertions and more deletions.

Sequenced input: central memory CD4+ T cells from blood. The sequence came from a woman in her twenties or thirties in good health. The rearrangement uses TRBV18 and TRBJ2-7; TRBD1 matches 10 bases. The CDR3 spells CASSAGTGDIYEQYF. The CDR3 DNA follows: TGTGCCAGCTCAGCTGGGACAGGGGATATCTACGAGCAGTACTTC.